A selection of T cell receptor beta chains follows, all from one sample in a study of cytomegalovirus exposure and HLA in healthy donors. Profiled with immunoSEQ multiplex PCR; TCRdb holds only in-frame clones, not every one. Among about 180,000 clones listed, around four fifths were seen once. The sequencing input was PBMCs. The receptors shown here come from a woman under 40 in good health and CMV-seronegative. CDR3s include the opening cysteine and the closing phenylalanine or tryptophan. Fields, in order: clone size, J gene, V gene, D gene, CDR3 protein, CDR3 DNA. D genes are given only for firm matches. Rows give clone size only sometimes, using once, few, many, or a class for an expanded clone.

clone size: -; J gene: TRBJ2-7; V gene: TRBV6-1; D gene: TRBD1; CDR3 protein: CASSRDRASYEQYF; CDR3 DNA: TGTGCCAGCAGTAGAGACAGGGCCTCCTACGAGCAGTACTTC
clone size: -; J gene: TRBJ2-3; V gene: TRBV9; D gene: TRBD2; CDR3 protein: CASSVAGGGTDTQYF; CDR3 DNA: TGTGCCAGCAGCGTAGCGGGGGGAGGAACAGATACGCAGTATTTT
clone size: -; J gene: TRBJ1-3; V gene: TRBV19; D gene: TRBD1; CDR3 protein: CASSGTPGQGPGGGNTIYF; CDR3 DNA: TGTGCCAGTAGTGGAACACCGGGACAGGGCCCCGGGGGAGGAAACACCATATATTTT
clone size: -; J gene: TRBJ2-5; V gene: TRBV4-3; D gene: -; CDR3 protein: CASSQVAGTLQETQYF; CDR3 DNA: TGCGCCAGCAGCCAAGTCGCCGGGACACTACAAGAGACCCAGTACTTC
clone size: -; J gene: TRBJ2-7; V gene: TRBV5-1; D gene: TRBD2; CDR3 protein: CASSPTGGVSNEQYF; CDR3 DNA: TGCGCCAGCAGCCCCACCGGGGGGGTTTCAAACGAGCAGTACTTC
clone size: -; J gene: TRBJ2-7; V gene: TRBV30; D gene: TRBD1; CDR3 protein: CAWSGQGNAYEQYF; CDR3 DNA: TGTGCCTGGAGCGGACAGGGTAATGCCTACGAGCAGTACTTC
clone size: -; J gene: TRBJ1-2; V gene: TRBV27; D gene: TRBD1; CDR3 protein: CASSSSGQGRGYTF; CDR3 DNA: TGTGCCAGCAGTTCTAGCGGACAGGGTAGGGGCTACACCTTC
clone size: -; J gene: TRBJ2-7; V gene: TRBV7-8; D gene: TRBD1; CDR3 protein: CASSSTGWGEQYF; CDR3 DNA: TGTGCCAGCAGCTCGACAGGGTGGGGGGAGCAGTACTTC
clone size: -; J gene: TRBJ2-3; V gene: TRBV7-9; D gene: -; CDR3 protein: CASSLPPLGLANTDTQYF; CDR3 DNA: TGTGCCAGCAGTCTCCCTCCTCTGGGTCTAGCCAACACAGATACGCAGTATTTT
clone size: -; J gene: TRBJ2-3; V gene: TRBV11-2; D gene: TRBD2; CDR3 protein: CASSYLAGGTDTQYF; CDR3 DNA: TGTGCCAGCAGCTATCTAGCGGGGGGTACTGATACGCAGTATTTT
clone size: -; J gene: TRBJ1-5; V gene: TRBV7-6; D gene: -; CDR3 protein: CASSQNSNQPQHF; CDR3 DNA: TGTGCCAGCAGTCAAAATAGCAATCAGCCCCAGCATTTT
clone size: -; J gene: TRBJ1-2; V gene: TRBV7-2; D gene: -; CDR3 protein: CASSPSYGYTF; CDR3 DNA: TGTGCCAGCAGCCCCAGCTATGGCTACACCTTC
clone size: -; J gene: TRBJ1-4; V gene: TRBV27; D gene: -; CDR3 protein: CASGLRGEGSEKLFF; CDR3 DNA: TGTGCCAGCGGCTTGCGGGGGGAAGGCTCTGAAAAACTGTTTTTT
clone size: -; J gene: TRBJ1-5; V gene: TRBV19; D gene: TRBD1; CDR3 protein: CASSILGQGLDSNQPQHF; CDR3 DNA: TGTGCCAGTAGTATACTGGGACAGGGCTTAGATAGCAATCAGCCCCAGCATTTT
clone size: -; J gene: TRBJ1-5; V gene: TRBV6-4; D gene: -; CDR3 protein: CASSDYCRVKRGNQPQHF; CDR3 DNA: TGTGCCAGCAGTGATTACTGCAGGGTAAAAAGGGGCAATCAGCCCCAGCATTTT
clone size: once; J gene: TRBJ2-2; V gene: TRBV5-1; D gene: -; CDR3 protein: CASSLDMRRAGNTGELFF; CDR3 DNA: TGCGCCAGCAGCTTGGATATGAGGCGAGCTGGGAACACCGGGGAGCTGTTTTTT
clone size: -; J gene: TRBJ1-2; V gene: TRBV9; D gene: -; CDR3 protein: CASSVATGGLTNYGYTF; CDR3 DNA: TGTGCCAGCAGCGTAGCTACTGGAGGTTTGACAAACTATGGCTACACCTTC
clone size: -; J gene: TRBJ2-3; V gene: TRBV6-4; D gene: -; CDR3 protein: CASSEPSTDTQYF; CDR3 DNA: TGTGCCAGCAGTGAACCTAGTACAGATACGCAGTATTTT
clone size: -; J gene: TRBJ2-7; V gene: TRBV9; D gene: -; CDR3 protein: CASSVGPMSSYEQYF; CDR3 DNA: TGTGCCAGCAGCGTAGGTCCTATGAGCTCCTACGAGCAGTACTTC
clone size: -; J gene: TRBJ1-2; V gene: TRBV6-1; D gene: -; CDR3 protein: CASSEQGGGVLGYTF; CDR3 DNA: TGTGCCAGCAGTGAACAAGGTGGGGGCGTTTTAGGCTACACCTTC
clone size: once; J gene: TRBJ2-1; V gene: TRBV7-3; D gene: -; CDR3 protein: CASSSGLYNEQFF; CDR3 DNA: TGTGCCAGCAGCTCAGGACTGTACAATGAGCAGTTCTTC
clone size: once; J gene: TRBJ2-5; V gene: TRBV30; D gene: -; CDR3 protein: CAWETGQETQYF; CDR3 DNA: TGTGCCTGGGAAACGGGACAAGAGACCCAGTACTTC
clone size: -; J gene: TRBJ2-7; V gene: TRBV18; D gene: -; CDR3 protein: CASSPSTRAGEQYF; CDR3 DNA: TGTGCCAGCTCACCGTCGACAAGAGCGGGCGAGCAGTACTTC
clone size: -; J gene: TRBJ2-3; V gene: TRBV5-8; D gene: -; CDR3 protein: CASSHSYTQYF; CDR3 DNA: TGTGCCAGCAGTCACAGTTATACGCAGTATTTT
clone size: -; J gene: TRBJ2-7; V gene: TRBV6-5; D gene: -; CDR3 protein: CASSSPWGQPYEQYF; CDR3 DNA: TGTGCCAGCAGTTCCCCGTGGGGGCAGCCCTACGAGCAGTACTTC
clone size: -; J gene: TRBJ2-2; V gene: TRBV28; D gene: -; CDR3 protein: CASSPLGNTGELFF; CDR3 DNA: TGTGCCAGCAGCCCACTCGGGAACACCGGGGAGCTGTTTTTT
clone size: -; J gene: TRBJ1-1; V gene: TRBV2; D gene: TRBD1; CDR3 protein: CASSGQGYEAFF; CDR3 DNA: TGTGCCAGCAGTGGACAGGGTTATGAAGCTTTCTTT
clone size: -; J gene: TRBJ1-5; V gene: TRBV6-5; D gene: TRBD1; CDR3 protein: CASSRGQGINQPQHF; CDR3 DNA: TGTGCCAGCAGCCGCGGACAGGGCATCAATCAGCCCCAGCATTTT
clone size: -; J gene: TRBJ1-5; V gene: TRBV30; D gene: -; CDR3 protein: CAWSSGGLRANQPQHF; CDR3 DNA: TGTGCCTGGAGTTCCGGGGGATTAAGGGCCAATCAGCCCCAGCATTTT
clone size: few; J gene: TRBJ2-7; V gene: TRBV4-2; D gene: TRBD2; CDR3 protein: CASSQVSSGGPLTREQYF; CDR3 DNA: TGTGCCAGCAGCCAAGTTTCGAGCGGGGGGCCCTTAACTAGGGAGCAGTACTTC
clone size: few; J gene: TRBJ1-3; V gene: TRBV5-5; D gene: -; CDR3 protein: CASSLPGGNTIYF; CDR3 DNA: TGTGCCAGCAGCTTGCCGGGTGGAAACACCATATATTTT
clone size: -; J gene: TRBJ2-1; V gene: TRBV5-1; D gene: -; CDR3 protein: CASSPDSSSYNEQFF; CDR3 DNA: TGCGCCAGCAGCCCCGACAGTAGCTCCTACAATGAGCAGTTCTTC
clone size: -; J gene: TRBJ2-1; V gene: TRBV6-1; D gene: -; CDR3 protein: CASSATPEAYNEQFF; CDR3 DNA: TGTGCCAGCAGTGCTACTCCGGAGGCCTACAATGAGCAGTTCTTC
clone size: -; J gene: TRBJ2-5; V gene: TRBV4-3; D gene: -; CDR3 protein: CASSLGAKETQYF; CDR3 DNA: TGCGCCAGCAGCCTGGGGGCGAAGGAGACCCAGTACTTC
clone size: -; J gene: TRBJ2-5; V gene: TRBV7-9; D gene: TRBD2; CDR3 protein: CASSLDNGGAGGDQYF; CDR3 DNA: TGTGCCAGCAGCTTAGACAACGGGGGGGCTGGAGGGGACCAGTACTTC
clone size: -; J gene: TRBJ2-4; V gene: TRBV6-6; D gene: -; CDR3 protein: CASSYSGLAKNIQYF; CDR3 DNA: TGTGCCAGCAGTTACTCCGGACTAGCCAAAAACATTCAGTACTTC
clone size: few; J gene: TRBJ1-5; V gene: TRBV7-6; D gene: -; CDR3 protein: CASSDPSQPQHF; CDR3 DNA: TGTGCCAGCAGTGATCCTAGTCAGCCCCAGCATTTT
clone size: once; J gene: TRBJ1-1; V gene: TRBV6-5; D gene: -; CDR3 protein: CASSSARHFEAFF; CDR3 DNA: TGTGCCAGCAGTTCCGCCCGACATTTCGAAGCTTTCTTT